This T cell receptor beta chain was obtained from a study of molecular identifiers for immune sequencing clone quantification. For bulk TCR libraries, previously described methods and listed TCR primers were used. TCRdb fed the PCR reads into MiXCR, producing one record per CDR3 protein. The table includes just under 650,000 distinct CDR3 sequences, 15% to 20% detected once. The table lists this clonotype with a few counts. Its matching antigen is unknown. Germline is not matched at one junction end, which may reflect a read error. This CDR3 is built from 17 residues. CDR1 and CDR2 from the germline V gene are SGDLS and YYNGEE. Study-wide findings and caveats: Reports indicate spiked Jurkat TCR RNA from one cell could be found among approximately 1 million naive cells. Among effectors, clones above 20 RNA copies held over 98% of molecules; among naive cells, under 1%.

Specimen: naive CD8+ T cells from blood, with Jurkat cell RNA spiked in. Specified subset: FACS-sorted CD8+CD4-CCR7+CD45RA+ naive T cells. V gene TRBV9 combines with J gene TRBJ1-2; D may be TRBD1 (5 bases). The receptor was derived from a human donor in good health. Some libraries in this study had Jurkat cell RNA spiked in. This CDR3 reads CASSSLPGPDPIYGHTF. The CDR3, as DNA: TGTGCCAGCAGCTCTCTGCCGGGACCAGACCCAATCTATGGCCACACCTTC.